The 25 T cell receptor beta chains listed next were all sequenced from one sample in a study of blood T cell repertoires in COVID-19 (TCRdb year 2020). Library preparation employed the immunoSEQ multiplex PCR assay. TCRdb retrieved this table from immuneACCESS and kept in-frame rearrangements only. Not all clones are present; in checked studies, unresolved V genes account for under half, and no reason is known for the remainder. The sample table records 85,000 to 90,000 clones; approximately 78% of these occur just once. The top ten clonotypes cover 1.2% of the sample. The sequencing sample was made of peripheral blood. These receptors originate from a woman older than 75 with acute or convalescent COVID-19.

V gene TRBV7-9 combines with J gene TRBJ2-2, with D possibly being TRBD1 (6 bases). The CDR3 has 15 residues. The V gene's germline CDR1 is SEHNR and CDR2 FQNEAQ (reference sequence). V lost 3 bases and J lost 0, with 8 bases in between. This CDR3 is CASSFGTTNTGELFF. For the CDR3, the DNA is TGTGCCAGCAGCTTCGGGACAACGAACACCGGGGAGCTGTTTTTT.

This clone was counted only a few times. The chain links TRBV12-5 to TRBJ1-4, with 7 positions matching TRBD1. Per germline, CDR1 LGHNT and CDR2 FRNRAP. The CDR3 extends over 14 amino acids. The junction had 4 bases not matched to a gene; V was cut back by 4 bases and J by 5 bases. The CDR3 sequence: CASGSGGQNEKLFF. CDR3 nucleotide sequence: TGTGCTAGTGGTTCAGGGGGTCAGAATGAAAAACTGTTTTTT.

This clone has more than one count but fewer than ten. The rearrangement links TRBV5-5 to TRBJ1-1, with 9 bases identical to TRBD1. CDR3 size: 14 residues. V was pared by 4 bases and J by 6 bases, with 7 bases of the junction left unmatched. Per germline, CDR1 SGHKS and CDR2 YYEKEE (reference sequence). CDR3 nucleotides: TGTGCCAGCAGCACTATACAGGGGGCATCTGAAGCTTTCTTT. Encoded protein: CASSTIQGASEAFF.

The chain recombines TRBV6-5 with TRBJ1-2; D possibly corresponds to TRBD1 (5 bases). The CDR3 covers 14 residues. The V end was cut by 6 bases, the J end by 6 bases, with 17 bases between. The germline CDR1 and CDR2 sequences are MNHEY and SVGAGI. CDR3 DNA: TGTGCCAGCAGGGGCGGGGCCTTGGGAGATGGCTACACCTTC. This gives the protein CASRGGALGDGYTF.

The gene calls are TRBV28 and TRBJ1-2, with D possibly matching TRBD1 (6 bases). Trimming left V 6 bases short and J 4 bases short, with 15 bases between. The CDR3 is 14 amino acids. Germline V gives CDR1 MDHEN, CDR2 SYDVKM. The CDR3 DNA reads as TGTGCCAGCAGAGGGGGTCTACTCCCCTATGGCTACACCTTC. This codes for CASRGGLLPYGYTF.

The genes are TRBV5-1 and TRBJ2-1, with D tentatively TRBD2 (5 bases). This CDR3 contains 12 residues. Trimming took off 6 bases at V and 10 bases at J, with 14 bases between the two ends. The germline V gene encodes CDR1 SGHRS and CDR2 YFSETQ. The CDR3 DNA is TGCGCCAGCAACAAGGGCACGGGGGAGCAGTTCTTC. This encodes CASNKGTGEQFF.

This clone has a handful of counts. The chain is built from TRBV2 and TRBJ2-7, with TRBD2 matching over 9 bases. Germline CDR1 SNHLY, CDR2 FYNNEI. V lost 4 bases to trimming and J lost 9 bases; unmatched junction nucleotides: 10. The CDR3 is made up of 14 amino acids. In DNA form, the CDR3 reads TGTGCCAGCAGTGCGACTAGCGGACTAAATCGGCAGTACTTC. Translating it yields CASSATSGLNRQYF.

This rearrangement joins TRBV5-1 to TRBJ1-1; the match to TRBD1 covers 10 bases. V was clipped by 4 bases and J by 5 bases; unmatched bases: 5. CDR1 is SGHRS and CDR2 is YFSETQ in the germline V gene. This CDR3 is built from 14 residues. CDR3 sequence (DNA): TGCGCCAGCAGCCCGGGACAGGGGAAAACTGAAGCTTTCTTT. Protein: CASSPGQGKTEAFF.

The genes are TRBV3-1 (or the pseudogene TRBV3-2) and TRBJ1-4; D possibly corresponds to TRBD1 (6 bases). The germline V gene has CDR1 LGHDT and CDR2 YNNKEL (reference sequence). Between the trimmed V and J ends, which lost 3 bases and 2 bases, there was a span of 10 bases. The CDR3 extends over 15 amino acids. CDR3 DNA: TGTGCCAGCAGCCAGTCCACAGGGACTAATGAAAAACTGTTTTTT. Its protein product is CASSQSTGTNEKLFF.

This chain uses TRBV9 with TRBJ2-1, with TRBD2 matching over 11 bases. Germline trimming cut 0 bases from V and 6 bases from J; bases unmatched to any gene: 2. The V gene's germline CDR1 is SGDLS and CDR2 YYNGEE. The CDR3 has 15 amino acids. The CDR3 reads CASSVGGLAANEQFF. CDR3 DNA: TGTGCCAGCAGCGTAGGGGGACTAGCGGCCAATGAGCAGTTCTTC. Filled out from reference TRBV9 and TRBJ2-1, the complete variable domain reads DSGVTQTPKHLITATGQRVTLRCSPRSGDLSVYWYQQSLDQGLQFLIQYYNGEERAKGNILERFSAQQFPDLHSELNLSSLELGDSALYFCASSVGGLAANEQFFGPGTRLTVL.

The chain links TRBV24-1 to TRBJ2-5; D might be TRBD1 (5 bases). The CDR3 consists of 16 residues. Germline V gene data show CDR1 as KGHDR and CDR2 as SFDVKD. Deletions cut 2 bases from V and 5 bases from J, with 17 bases between. CDR3 sequence reads: CATSDSPPGRVETQYF. The CDR3 DNA reads TGTGCCACCAGTGATTCTCCCCCCGGCAGGGTGGAGACCCAGTACTTC.

The rearrangement links TRBV5-1 to TRBJ2-1, with unresolved D. The CDR3 sequence is 17 residues long. Germline lookup yields CDR1 SGHRS and CDR2 YFSETQ. The V and J ends lost 2 bases and 0 bases respectively, with 15 bases between them. In DNA, the CDR3 is TGCGCCAGCAGCTTCCCTGTTGGGCCGAGCTCCTACAATGAGCAGTTCTTC. It translates to CASSFPVGPSSYNEQFF.

This chain connects TRBV10-3 to TRBJ1-1; the match to TRBD1 covers 10 bases. Trimming removed 5 bases from V and 0 bases from J; junction bases left unmatched: 3. Germline V gene lookup returns CDR1 ENHRY and CDR2 SYGVKD. The CDR3 consists of 15 residues. The CDR3 protein is CAISQGTGVNTEAFF. The CDR3 DNA sequence: TGTGCCATCAGTCAAGGGACAGGGGTGAACACTGAAGCTTTCTTT.

The rearrangement uses TRBV6-2 or TRBV6-3 and TRBJ1-1; D is unresolved. The CDR3 covers 13 residues. Trimming left V 0 bases short and J 6 bases short, with 8 bases between. The germline V gene has CDR1 MNHEY and CDR2 SVGEGT. Written as DNA, the CDR3 is TGTGCCAGCAGTTACTCTGGGCCCTCTGAAGCTTTCTTT. This codes for CASSYSGPSEAFF.

The rearrangement joins TRBV5-4 to TRBJ1-1; D is possibly TRBD1 (5 bases). Germline CDR1 reads SGHNT; CDR2 reads YYREEE (reference sequence). V was trimmed by 4 bases and J by 0 bases, leaving 10 bases between them. The CDR3 covers 14 residues. The CDR3 coding sequence is TGTGCCAGCAGCCCGGACACCTTGAACACTGAAGCTTTCTTT. Translating it yields CASSPDTLNTEAFF.

The CDR3 DNA is TGTGCCAGCTCACCAATGGCCCCAGGGGCTAGCACAGATACGCAGTATTTT. Amino acid sequence: CASSPMAPGASTDTQYF. The V call is TRBV18, the J call TRBJ2-3; maybe TRBD1 (6 bases). Trimming cost V 2 bases and J 0 bases, with 15 bases left between them. The CDR3 covers 17 residues. CDR1 is KGHSH, CDR2 LQKENI, per germline.

Of note for this clone: This specimen includes other DNA sequences encoding the same CDR3. V and J are TRBV5-1 and TRBJ1-1; D perhaps matches TRBD1 (5 bases). Germline CDR1 reads SGHRS; CDR2 reads YFSETQ. Trimming left V 2 bases short and J 1 base short, with 6 bases between. The CDR3 is 13 residues long. The DNA of the CDR3 is TGCGCCAGCAGCTTTGGACAGAACACTGAAGCTTTCTTT. Translation: CASSFGQNTEAFF.

The gene calls are TRBV3-1 (or the pseudogene TRBV3-2) and TRBJ2-2; weak D call: TRBD2 (5 bases). This CDR3 region has 16 residues. V gave up 0 bases and J gave up 4 bases, with 12 bases separating them. Germline V gene lookup returns CDR1 LGHDT and CDR2 YNNKEL (reference sequence). CDR3 sequence (DNA): TGTGCCAGCAGCCAAGAATTACTAGGCGGCACCGGGGAGCTGTTTTTT. This translates into CASSQELLGGTGELFF.

The chain uses TRBV5-1 and TRBJ2-3, with 11 bases that match TRBD2. Germline V gene lookup returns CDR1 SGHRS and CDR2 YFSETQ. The CDR3 spans 16 residues. Germline trimming cut 2 bases from V and 4 bases from J; bases unmatched to any gene: 6. The CDR3 region has the DNA TGCGCCAGCAGCTTAGACGGGACTAGCGGAGCAGATACGCAGTATTTT. It is translated as CASSLDGTSGADTQYF.

The V and J genes are TRBV14 and TRBJ2-5; D ambiguous. The CDR3 sequence is 17 residues long. The V gene lost 2 bases and the J gene lost 3 bases, with 19 bases spanning the gap. CDR1 SGHDN and CDR2 FVKESK come from the germline V gene. CDR3 sequence (DNA): TGTGCCAGCAGCCAATCGGCGGTACGATTTTTAAAAGAGACCCAGTACTTC. Amino acid sequence: CASSQSAVRFLKETQYF. Complete variable domain (other parts from reference TRBV14 and TRBJ2-5): EAGVTQFPSHSVIEKGQTVTLRCDPISGHDNLYWYRRVMGKEIKFLLHFVKESKQDESGMPNNRFLAERTGGTYSTLKVQPAELEDSGVYFCASSQSAVRFLKETQYFGPGTRLLVL.

J is TRBJ1-2 and V is TRBV6-5; 7 positions agree with TRBD1. CDR1 is MNHEY, CDR2 SVGAGI, per germline. V shed 0 bases and J 5 bases; nucleotides not matched to a gene: 6. This CDR3 has 15 residues. The CDR3 DNA reads as TGTGCCAGCAGTTACTCGAGACAGGGAACTTATGGCTACACCTTC. Protein sequence: CASSYSRQGTYGYTF.

The chain carries TRBV6-5 and TRBJ1-6; D unresolved. The CDR3 totals 16 residues. The V end was cut by 3 bases, the J end by 5 bases, with 14 bases between. CDR1 and CDR2 (germline): MNHEY, SVGAGI. The CDR3 sequence: CASSYSPRTHNSPLHF. The CDR3 DNA is TGTGCCAGCAGTTATTCACCGCGGACTCATAATTCACCCCTCCACTTT.

This clone was observed once. V usage is TRBV15 and J usage is TRBJ2-7; tentatively, D is TRBD1 (6 bases). This CDR3 is 14 amino acids long. Germline V lookup: CDR1 LNHNV, CDR2 YYDKDF (reference sequence). Between the trimmed V and J ends, which lost 3 bases and 1 base, there was a span of 10 bases. DNA for the CDR3: TGTGCCACCAGCAGGGGGCAGGGGTCCTACGAGCAGTACTTC. Its translation is CATSRGQGSYEQYF. The variable domain in full, with the rest retrieved from reference TRBV15 and TRBJ2-7, is DAMVIQNPRYQVTQFGKPVTLSCSQTLNHNVMYWYQQKSSQAPKLLFHYYDKDFNNEADTPDNFQSRRPNTSFCFLDIRSPGLGDTAMYLCATSRGQGSYEQYFGPGTRLTVT.

The CDR3 DNA sequence: TGTGCCAGCAGCGTAGCGCAGGGCGCCCGTTACAATGAGCAGTTCTTC. This encodes CASSVAQGARYNEQFF. The chain combines TRBV9 with TRBJ2-1, with D possibly matching TRBD1 (5 bases). The V gene's germline CDR1 is SGDLS and CDR2 YYNGEE. V lost 0 bases and J lost 4, with 14 bases in between. This CDR3 is 16 amino acids long.

The chain recombines TRBV28 with TRBJ2-7; 7 bases are shared with TRBD2. CDR1 and CDR2 from the germline V gene are MDHEN and SYDVKM. Trimming removed 4 bases from V and 9 bases from J; junction bases left unmatched: 18. The CDR3 is 16 amino acids. DNA of the CDR3: TGTGCCAGCAGTTCTAGACTAGCTGGGGATCTACGGGGGCAGTACTTC. Translated: CASSSRLAGDLRGQYF. The variable domain in full, with the rest retrieved from reference TRBV28 and TRBJ2-7, is DVKVTQSSRYLVKRTGEKVFLECVQDMDHENMFWYRQDPGLGLRLIYFSYDVKMKEKGDIPEGYSVSREKKERFSLILESASTNQTSMYLCASSSRLAGDLRGQYFGPGTRLTVT.